This note documents a single T cell receptor (beta chain) sequence. The data were obtained in a study of PD-L1 blockade in urothelial cancer. As for time point: peripheral blood 6 weeks after treatment start. CDR1 MNHNS and CDR2 SASEGT come from the germline V gene. The V segment lost 3 bases and the J segment 6 bases; nucleotides outside the gene matches: 6. The CDR3 extends over 15 amino acids. TCRdb's table, derived via immunoSEQ multiplex PCR, lists solely in-frame clones and lacks some. The profile shows around 100,000 clones, approximately 89% of them singletons. The sequenced sample was PBMCs, obtained around atezolizumab (anti-PD-L1) treatment. The V gene is TRBV6-1, the J gene TRBJ1-5, with 9 positions matching TRBD1. The clonotype was recovered from a man aged 55 to 70 with urothelial cancer. In DNA, the CDR3 is TGTGCCAGCAGTGATACAGGGGGCGGGGTTCAGCCCCAGCATTTT. As protein: CASSDTGGGVQPQHF.